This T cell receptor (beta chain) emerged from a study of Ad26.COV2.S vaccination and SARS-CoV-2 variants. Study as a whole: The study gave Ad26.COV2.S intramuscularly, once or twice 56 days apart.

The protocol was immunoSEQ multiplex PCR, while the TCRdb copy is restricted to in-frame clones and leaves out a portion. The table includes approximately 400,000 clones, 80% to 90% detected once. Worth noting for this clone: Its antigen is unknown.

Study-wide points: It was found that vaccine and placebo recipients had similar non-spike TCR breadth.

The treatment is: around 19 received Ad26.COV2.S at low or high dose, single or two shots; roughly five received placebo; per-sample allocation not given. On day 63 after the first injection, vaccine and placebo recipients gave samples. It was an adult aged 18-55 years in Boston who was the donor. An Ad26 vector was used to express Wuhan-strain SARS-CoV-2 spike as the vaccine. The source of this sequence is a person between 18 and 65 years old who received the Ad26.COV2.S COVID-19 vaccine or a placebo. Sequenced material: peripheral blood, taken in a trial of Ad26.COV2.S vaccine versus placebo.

DNA of the CDR3: TGTGCCAGCAAGGTTGAGACAGGCTCCTACGAGCAGTACTTC. This encodes CASKVETGSYEQYF. The V gene is TRBV27, the J gene TRBJ2-7, with D perhaps matching TRBD1 (6 bases). The length of the CDR3 is 14 residues. V gave up 7 bases and J gave up 0 bases, with 13 bases separating them. The germline V gene encodes CDR1 MNHEY and CDR2 SMNVEV (reference sequence).